This T cell receptor (beta chain) originates from a study of Ad26.COV2.S vaccination and SARS-CoV-2 variants. The overall study: It was the COV1001 Ad26.COV2.S trial arm that included the donor. Administration of Ad26.COV2.S was intramuscular, either once or twice 56 days apart. Study-wide results and limits: Considerable breadth of spike-specific CD8+ and CD4+ T cell responses has reportedly been documented following vaccination.

Looked up from germline, CDR1 is LNHDA and CDR2 is SQIVND (reference sequence). CDR3 size: 16 residues. Trimming removed 4 bases at V and 6 bases at J, with 18 bases between. The sample holds one count of this clone. Its antigen is currently unknown. Treatment defined: over 15 received Ad26.COV2.S at low or high dose, single or two shots; about 5 received placebo; per-sample allocation not given. Following the first vaccine or placebo injection, samples were taken on day 63. Profiled with immunoSEQ multiplex PCR; TCRdb holds only in-frame clones, not every one. Among 500,000 or so clones listed, roughly 87% were seen once.

The rearrangement uses TRBV19 and TRBJ1-4, with D tentatively TRBD1 (6 bases). This receptor was obtained from a person between 18 and 59 years old who received the Ad26.COV2.S COVID-19 vaccine or a placebo. Specimen: peripheral blood, collected in a trial of Ad26.COV2.S vaccine versus placebo. CDR3 in DNA: TGTGCCAGTAGTACTAGTCCCGGGACACCTTATGAAAAACTGTTTTTT. Its protein is CASSTSPGTPYEKLFF.